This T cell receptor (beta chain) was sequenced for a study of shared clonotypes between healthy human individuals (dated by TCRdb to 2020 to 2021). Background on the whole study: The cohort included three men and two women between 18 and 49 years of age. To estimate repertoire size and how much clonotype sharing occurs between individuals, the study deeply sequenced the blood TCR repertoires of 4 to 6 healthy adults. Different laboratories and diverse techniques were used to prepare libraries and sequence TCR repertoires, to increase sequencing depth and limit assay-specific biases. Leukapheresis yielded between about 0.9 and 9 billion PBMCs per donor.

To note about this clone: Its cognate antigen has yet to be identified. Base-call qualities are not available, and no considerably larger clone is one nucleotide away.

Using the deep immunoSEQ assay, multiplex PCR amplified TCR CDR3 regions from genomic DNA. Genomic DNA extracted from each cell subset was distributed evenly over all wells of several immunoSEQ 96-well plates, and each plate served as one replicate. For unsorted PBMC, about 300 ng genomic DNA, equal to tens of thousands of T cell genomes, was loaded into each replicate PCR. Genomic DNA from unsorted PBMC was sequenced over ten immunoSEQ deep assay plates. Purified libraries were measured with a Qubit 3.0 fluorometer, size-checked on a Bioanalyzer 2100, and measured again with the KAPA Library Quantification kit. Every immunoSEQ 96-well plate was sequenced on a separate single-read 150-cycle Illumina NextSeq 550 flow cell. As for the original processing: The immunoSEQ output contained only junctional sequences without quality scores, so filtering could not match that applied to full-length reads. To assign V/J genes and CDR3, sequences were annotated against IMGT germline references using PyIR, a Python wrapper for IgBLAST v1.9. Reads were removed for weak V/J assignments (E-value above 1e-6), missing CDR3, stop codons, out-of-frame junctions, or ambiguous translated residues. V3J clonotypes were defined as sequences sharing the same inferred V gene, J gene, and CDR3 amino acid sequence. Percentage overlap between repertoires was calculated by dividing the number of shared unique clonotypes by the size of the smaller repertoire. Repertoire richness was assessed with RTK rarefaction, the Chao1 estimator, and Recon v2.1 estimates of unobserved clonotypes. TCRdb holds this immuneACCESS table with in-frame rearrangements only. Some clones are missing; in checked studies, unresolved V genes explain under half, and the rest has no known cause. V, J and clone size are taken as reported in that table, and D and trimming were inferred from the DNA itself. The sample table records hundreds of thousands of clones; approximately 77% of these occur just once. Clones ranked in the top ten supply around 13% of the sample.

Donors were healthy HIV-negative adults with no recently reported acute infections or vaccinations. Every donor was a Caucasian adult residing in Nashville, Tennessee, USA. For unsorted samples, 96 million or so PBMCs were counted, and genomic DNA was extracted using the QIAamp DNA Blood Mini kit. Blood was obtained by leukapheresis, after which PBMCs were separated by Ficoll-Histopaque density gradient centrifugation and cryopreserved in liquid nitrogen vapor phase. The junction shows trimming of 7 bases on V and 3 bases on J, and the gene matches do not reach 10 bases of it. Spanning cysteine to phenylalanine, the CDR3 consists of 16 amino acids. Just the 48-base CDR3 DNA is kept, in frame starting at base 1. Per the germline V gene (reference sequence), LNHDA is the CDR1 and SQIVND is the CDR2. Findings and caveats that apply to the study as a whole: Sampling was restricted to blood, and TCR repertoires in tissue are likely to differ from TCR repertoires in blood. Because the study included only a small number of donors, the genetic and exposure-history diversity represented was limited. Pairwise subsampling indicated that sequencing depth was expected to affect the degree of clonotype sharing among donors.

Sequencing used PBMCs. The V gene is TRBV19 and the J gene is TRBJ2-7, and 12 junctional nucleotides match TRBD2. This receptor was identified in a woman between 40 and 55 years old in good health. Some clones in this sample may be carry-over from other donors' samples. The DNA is TGTGCCAGTACCAGATCCCTAGCGGGAGGGAGCTACGAGCAGTACTTC. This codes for CASTRSLAGGSYEQYF.